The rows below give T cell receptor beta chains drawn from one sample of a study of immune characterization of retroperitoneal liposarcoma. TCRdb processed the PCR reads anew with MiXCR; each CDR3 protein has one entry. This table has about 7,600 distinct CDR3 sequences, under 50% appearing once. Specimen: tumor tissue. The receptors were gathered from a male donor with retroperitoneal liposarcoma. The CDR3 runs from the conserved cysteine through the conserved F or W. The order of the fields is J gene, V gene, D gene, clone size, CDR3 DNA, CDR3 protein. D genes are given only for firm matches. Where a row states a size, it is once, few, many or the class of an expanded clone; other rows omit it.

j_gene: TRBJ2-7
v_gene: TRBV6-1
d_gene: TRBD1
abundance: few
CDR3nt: TGTGCCAGCAGTGAACGAACAGGGGGCTCCTACAATGAGCAGTACTTC
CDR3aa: CASSERTGGSYNEQYF

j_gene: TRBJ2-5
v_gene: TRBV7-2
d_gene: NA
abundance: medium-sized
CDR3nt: TGTGCCAGCAGCTTTCAGGTGGGAGAGACCCAGTACTTC
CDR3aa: CASSFQVGETQYF

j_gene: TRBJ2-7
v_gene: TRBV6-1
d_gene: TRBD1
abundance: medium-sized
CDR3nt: TGTGCCAGCAGCGGACAGGGGGCCGTCTACGAGCAGTACTTC
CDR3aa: CASSGQGAVYEQYF

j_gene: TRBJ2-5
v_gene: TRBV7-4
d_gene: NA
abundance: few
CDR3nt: TGTGCCAGCAGCTTAACCGGGGACAATGAGCAGTACTTC
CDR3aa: CASSLTGDNEQYF

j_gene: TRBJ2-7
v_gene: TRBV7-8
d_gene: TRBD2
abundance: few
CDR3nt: TGTGCCAGCAGCTTATTAGCGGGGGGACTCTCCTACAATGAGCAGTACTTC
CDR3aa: CASSLLAGGLSYNEQYF

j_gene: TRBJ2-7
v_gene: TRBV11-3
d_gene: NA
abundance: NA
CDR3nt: TGTGCCAGCAGCTTAGGGGGCACTGAGCAGTACTTC
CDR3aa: CASSLGGTEQYF

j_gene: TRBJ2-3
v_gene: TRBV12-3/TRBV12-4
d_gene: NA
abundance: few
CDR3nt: TGTGCCAGCAGTCAGGAGGCAGATACGCAGTATTTT
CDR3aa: CASSQEADTQYF

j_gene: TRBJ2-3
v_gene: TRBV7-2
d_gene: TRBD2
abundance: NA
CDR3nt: TGTGCCAGCAGCTCGTGGACTAGCGGGGCGGGCACAGATACGCAGTATTTT
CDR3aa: CASSSWTSGAGTDTQYF

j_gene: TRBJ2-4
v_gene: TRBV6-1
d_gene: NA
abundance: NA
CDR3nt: TGTGCCAGCAGTGAAGGGGGGTCCAAAAACATTCAGTACTTC
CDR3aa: CASSEGGSKNIQYF

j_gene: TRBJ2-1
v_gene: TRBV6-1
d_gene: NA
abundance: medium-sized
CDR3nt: TGTGCCAGCAGTGCCACCGGAGTCGGTGAGCAGTTCTTC
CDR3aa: CASSATGVGEQFF

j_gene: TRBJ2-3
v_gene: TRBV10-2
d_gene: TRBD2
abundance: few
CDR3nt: TGCGCCAGCAGGGGGGACTACACAGATACGCAGTATTTT
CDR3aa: CASRGDYTDTQYF

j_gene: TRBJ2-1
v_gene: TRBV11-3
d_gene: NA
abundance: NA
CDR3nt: TGTGCCAGCAGCCGAGAGGGCACGGCAGAATACAATGAGCAGTTCTTC
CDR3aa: CASSREGTAEYNEQFF

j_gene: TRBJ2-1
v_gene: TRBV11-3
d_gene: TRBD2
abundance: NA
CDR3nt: TGTGCCAGCAGCCCCCGGACTAGCGGGGTCAATGAGCAGTTCTTC
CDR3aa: CASSPRTSGVNEQFF

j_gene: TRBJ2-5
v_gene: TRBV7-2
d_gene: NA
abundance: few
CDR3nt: TGTGCCAGCAGCGAAACTCGGGAGACCCAGTACTTC
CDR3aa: CASSETRETQYF

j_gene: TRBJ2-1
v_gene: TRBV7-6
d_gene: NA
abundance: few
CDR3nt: TGTGCCAGCAGCTTAGCGGCTAGCCCCTACAATGAGCAGTTCTTC
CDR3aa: CASSLAASPYNEQFF

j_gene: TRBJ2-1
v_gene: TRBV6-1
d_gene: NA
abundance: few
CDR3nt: TGTGCCAGCAGTGACACTCAGGGAACTGAGCAGTTCTTC
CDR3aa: CASSDTQGTEQFF

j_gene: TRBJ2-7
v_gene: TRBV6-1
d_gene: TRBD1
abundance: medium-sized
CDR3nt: TGTGCCAGCAGTGATGGGACAGGGGGTCACAATGAGCAGTACTTC
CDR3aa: CASSDGTGGHNEQYF

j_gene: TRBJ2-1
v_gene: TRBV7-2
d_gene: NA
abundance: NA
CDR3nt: TGTGCCAATCGTGGGGGGCCCTACAATGAGCAGTTCTTC
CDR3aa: CANRGGPYNEQFF

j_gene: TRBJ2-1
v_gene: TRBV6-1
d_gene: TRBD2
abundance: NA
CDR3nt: TGTGCCAGCAGTGGGGGACTAGCGGGTTTGTACAATGAGCAGTTCTTC
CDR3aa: CASSGGLAGLYNEQFF

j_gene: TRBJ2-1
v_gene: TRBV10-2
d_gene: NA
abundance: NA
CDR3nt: TGCGCCAGCAGCGGTGACTCAGGCGGGGCAGAGACCCAGTTCTTC
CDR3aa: CASSGDSGGAETQFF

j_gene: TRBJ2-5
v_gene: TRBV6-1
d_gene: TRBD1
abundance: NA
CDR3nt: TGTGCCAGCAGGGACAGGGGTGGGGAGACCCAGTACTTC
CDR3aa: CASRDRGGETQYF

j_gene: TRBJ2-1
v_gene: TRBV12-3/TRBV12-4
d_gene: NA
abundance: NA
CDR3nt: TGTGCCGGACACAGGGGGCGGGGGGCGTACGAGCAGTTCTTC
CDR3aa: CAGHRGRGAYEQFF

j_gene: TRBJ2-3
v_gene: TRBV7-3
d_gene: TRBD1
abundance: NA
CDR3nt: TGTGCCAGCAGCCTAACAGGGGGCGGATTAGGGACGCAGTATTTT
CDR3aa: CASSLTGGGLGTQYF

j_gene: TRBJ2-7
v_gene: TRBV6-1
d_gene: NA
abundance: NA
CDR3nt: TGTGCCAGCAGTGAAGCCCTAGGGGCCTACAATGAGCAGTACTTC
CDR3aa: CASSEALGAYNEQYF

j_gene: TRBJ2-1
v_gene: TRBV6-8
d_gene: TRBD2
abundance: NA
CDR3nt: TGTGCCAGCAGTTTCTGGACTAGCGGGGACTCCTACAATGAGCAGTTCTTC
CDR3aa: CASSFWTSGDSYNEQFF

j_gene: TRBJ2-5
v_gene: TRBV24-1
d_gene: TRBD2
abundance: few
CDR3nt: TGTGCCACCAGTGATCCCGGACTAGCGGGGATACAAGAGACCCAGTACTTC
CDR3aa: CATSDPGLAGIQETQYF

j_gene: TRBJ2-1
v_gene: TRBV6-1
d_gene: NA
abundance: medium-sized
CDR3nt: TGTGCCAGCAAACTCCTTGGACAGAGAGACTACGAGCAGTTCTTC
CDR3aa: CASKLLGQRDYEQFF

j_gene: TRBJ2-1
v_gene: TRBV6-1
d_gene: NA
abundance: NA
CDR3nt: TGTGCCAGCAGTCCCCCGTTGCCCTACAATGAGCAGTTCTTC
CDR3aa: CASSPPLPYNEQFF

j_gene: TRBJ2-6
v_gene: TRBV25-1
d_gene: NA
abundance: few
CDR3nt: TGTGCCAGCAGTTTCTCTGGGGCCAACGTCCTGACTTTC
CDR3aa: CASSFSGANVLTF

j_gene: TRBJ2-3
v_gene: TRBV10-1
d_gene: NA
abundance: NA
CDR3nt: TGCGCCAGCAGCACTGCTCCTTCGGATACGCAGTATTTT
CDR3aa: CASSTAPSDTQYF

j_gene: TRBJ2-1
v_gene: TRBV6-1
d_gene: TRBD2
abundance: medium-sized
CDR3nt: TGTGCCAGCAGTGAAAAAATCCGGGAGGGGGGCAATGAGCAGTTCTTC
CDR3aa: CASSEKIREGGNEQFF

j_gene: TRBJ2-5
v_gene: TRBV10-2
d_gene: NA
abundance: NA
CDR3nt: TGCGCCACCCTCAGTCCGGAGGCAGGGCAAGAGACCCAGTACTTC
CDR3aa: CATLSPEAGQETQYF

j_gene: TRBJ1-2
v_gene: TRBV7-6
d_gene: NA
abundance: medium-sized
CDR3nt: TGTGCCAGCAGCTTAGAGGCGGTAGGCTATGGCTACACCTTC
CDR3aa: CASSLEAVGYGYTF

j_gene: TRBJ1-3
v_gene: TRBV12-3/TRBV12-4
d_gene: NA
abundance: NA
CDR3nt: TGTGCCAGCAGTTTGGCAAGCCCTGGAAACACCATATATTTT
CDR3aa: CASSLASPGNTIYF

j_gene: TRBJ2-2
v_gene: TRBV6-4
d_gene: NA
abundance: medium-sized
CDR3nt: TGTGCCAGCAGCACAGGGACTAACACCGGGGAGCTGTTTTTT
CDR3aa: CASSTGTNTGELFF

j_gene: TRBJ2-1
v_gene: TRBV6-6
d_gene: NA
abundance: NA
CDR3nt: TGTGCCAGCAGTTACGGTCGCCCGACCAACTACAATGAGCAGTTCTTC
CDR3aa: CASSYGRPTNYNEQFF

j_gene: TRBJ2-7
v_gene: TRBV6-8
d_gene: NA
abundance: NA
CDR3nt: TGTGCCAGCAGTGGAAGACTAGTCCTCGGGGGCTCCTACGAGCAGTACTTC
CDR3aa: CASSGRLVLGGSYEQYF

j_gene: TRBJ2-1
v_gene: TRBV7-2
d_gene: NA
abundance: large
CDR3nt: TGTGCCAGCAGCTTCTTCCGGACAGACTCCTACGAGCAGTTCTTC
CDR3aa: CASSFFRTDSYEQFF

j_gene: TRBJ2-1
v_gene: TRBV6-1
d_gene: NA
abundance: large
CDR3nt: TGTGCCAGCAGTTTGCCCGCCGGTACAGGGTGGTACGAGCAGTTCTTC
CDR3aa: CASSLPAGTGWYEQFF

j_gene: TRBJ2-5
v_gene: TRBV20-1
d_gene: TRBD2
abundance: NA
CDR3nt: TGCAGTGCTAAGTCGGGACTAGAAGGGGAGACCCAGTACTTC
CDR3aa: CSAKSGLEGETQYF

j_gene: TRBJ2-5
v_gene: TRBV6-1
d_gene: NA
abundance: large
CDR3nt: TGTGCCAGCAGTGAATACTTATCGGAGACCCAGTACTTC
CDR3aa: CASSEYLSETQYF

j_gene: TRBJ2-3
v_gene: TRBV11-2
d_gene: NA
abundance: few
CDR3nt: TGTGCCAGCAGGCTCCAAATAACGGGGGGCACAGATACGCAGTATTTT
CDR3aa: CASRLQITGGTDTQYF

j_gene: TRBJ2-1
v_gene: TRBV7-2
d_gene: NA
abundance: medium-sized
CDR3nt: TGTGCCAGCAGCCCCCGCGGGAAGGGCGCCGACGAGCAGTTCTTC
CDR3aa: CASSPRGKGADEQFF

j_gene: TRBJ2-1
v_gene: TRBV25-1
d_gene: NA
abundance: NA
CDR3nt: TGTGCCAGCAGTGATCTAAAGGACCTCATCAATGAGCAGTTCTTC
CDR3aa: CASSDLKDLINEQFF

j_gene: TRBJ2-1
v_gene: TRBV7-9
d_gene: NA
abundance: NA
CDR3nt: TGTGCCAGCTCCTCGGCCAGCACCTACGAGCAGTTCTTC
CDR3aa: CASSSASTYEQFF

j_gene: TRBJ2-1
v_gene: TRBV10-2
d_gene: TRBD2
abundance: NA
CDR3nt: TGCGCCAGCAGCCTAGCGGGGGGGAGCTCCTACAATGAGCAGTTCTTC
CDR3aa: CASSLAGGSSYNEQFF